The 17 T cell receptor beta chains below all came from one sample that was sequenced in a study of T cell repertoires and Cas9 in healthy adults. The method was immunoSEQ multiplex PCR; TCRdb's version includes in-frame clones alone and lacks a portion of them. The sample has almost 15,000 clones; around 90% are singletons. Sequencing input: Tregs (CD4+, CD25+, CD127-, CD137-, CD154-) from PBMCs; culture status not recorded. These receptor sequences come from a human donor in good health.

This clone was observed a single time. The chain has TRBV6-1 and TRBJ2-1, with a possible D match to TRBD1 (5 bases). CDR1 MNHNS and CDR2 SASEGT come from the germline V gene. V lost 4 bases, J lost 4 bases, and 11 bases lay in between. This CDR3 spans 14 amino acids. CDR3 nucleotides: TGTGCCAGCAGTGTTTTAGGGGTGTACAATGAGCAGTTCTTC. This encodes CASSVLGVYNEQFF.

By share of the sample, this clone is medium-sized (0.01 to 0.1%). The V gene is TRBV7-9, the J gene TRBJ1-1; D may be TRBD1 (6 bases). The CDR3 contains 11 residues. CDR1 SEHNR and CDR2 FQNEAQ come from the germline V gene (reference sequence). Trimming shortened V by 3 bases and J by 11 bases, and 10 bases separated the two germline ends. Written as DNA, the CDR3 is TGTGCCAGCAGCTTCGTGGGGGCGGCTTTCTTT. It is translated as CASSFVGAAFF.

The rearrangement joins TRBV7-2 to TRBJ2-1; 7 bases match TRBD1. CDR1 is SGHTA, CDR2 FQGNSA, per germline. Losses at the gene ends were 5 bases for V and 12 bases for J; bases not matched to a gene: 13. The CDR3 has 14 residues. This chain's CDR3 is CASSQRQGGPVQFF. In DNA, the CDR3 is TGTGCCAGCAGCCAAAGACAGGGCGGACCCGTGCAGTTCTTC. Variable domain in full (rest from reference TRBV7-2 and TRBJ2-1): GAGVSQSPSNKVTEKGKDVELRCDPISGHTALYWYRQSLGQGLEFLIYFQGNSAPDKSGLPSDRFSAERTGGSVSTLTIQRTQQEDSAVYLCASSQRQGGPVQFFGPGTRLTVL.

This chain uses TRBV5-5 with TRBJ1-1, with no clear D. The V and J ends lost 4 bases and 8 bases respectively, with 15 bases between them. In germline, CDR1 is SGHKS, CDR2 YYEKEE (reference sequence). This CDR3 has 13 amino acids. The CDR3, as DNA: TGTGCCAGCAGCCCTAGTCCCGAACGCGAAGCTTTCTTT. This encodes CASSPSPEREAFF.

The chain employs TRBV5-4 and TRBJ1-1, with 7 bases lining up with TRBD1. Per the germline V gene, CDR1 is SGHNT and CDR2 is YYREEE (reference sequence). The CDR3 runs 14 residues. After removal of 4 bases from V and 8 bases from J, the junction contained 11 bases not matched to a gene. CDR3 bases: TGTGCCAGCAGCGCGGGACAGACGAGTATCGAAGCTTTCTTT. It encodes CASSAGQTSIEAFF. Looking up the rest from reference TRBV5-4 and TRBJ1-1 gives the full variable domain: ETGVTQSPTHLIKTRGQQVTLRCSSQSGHNTVSWYQQALGQGPQFIFQYYREEENGRGNFPPRFSGLQFPNYSSELNVNALELDDSALYLCASSAGQTSIEAFFGQGTRLTVV.

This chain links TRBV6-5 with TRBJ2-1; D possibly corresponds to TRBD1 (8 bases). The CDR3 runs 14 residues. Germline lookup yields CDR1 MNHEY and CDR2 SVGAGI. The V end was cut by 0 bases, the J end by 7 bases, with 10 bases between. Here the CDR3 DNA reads TGTGCCAGCAGTTACTCACAGGGGGGGAATGAGCAGTTCTTC. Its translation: CASSYSQGGNEQFF.

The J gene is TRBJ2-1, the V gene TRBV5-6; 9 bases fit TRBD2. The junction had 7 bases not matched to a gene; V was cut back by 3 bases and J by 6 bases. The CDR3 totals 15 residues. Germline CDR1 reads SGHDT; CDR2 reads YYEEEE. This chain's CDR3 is CASSWGSGGRNEQFF. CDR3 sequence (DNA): TGTGCCAGCAGCTGGGGTAGCGGGGGCCGCAATGAGCAGTTCTTC.

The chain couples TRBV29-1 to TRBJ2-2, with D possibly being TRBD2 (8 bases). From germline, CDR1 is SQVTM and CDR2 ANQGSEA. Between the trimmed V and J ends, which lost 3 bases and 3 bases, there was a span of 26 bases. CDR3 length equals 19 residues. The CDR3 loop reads CSVELGGDSDKVYTGELFF. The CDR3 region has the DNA TGCAGCGTTGAGCTCGGGGGGGACAGCGATAAGGTGTACACCGGGGAGCTGTTTTTT.

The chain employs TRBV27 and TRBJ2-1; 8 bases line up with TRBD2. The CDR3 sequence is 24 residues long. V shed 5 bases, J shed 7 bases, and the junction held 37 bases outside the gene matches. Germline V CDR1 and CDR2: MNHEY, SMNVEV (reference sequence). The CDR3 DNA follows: TGTGCCAGCAGTCCTCCTCCCGGCGGGGGGACCATACGGAACCCAAAAGGCCGGTATAATGAGCAGTTCTTC. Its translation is CASSPPPGGGTIRNPKGRYNEQFF.

The CDR3 loop is CASRRDLNYGYTF. The CDR3, as DNA: TGTGCCAGCAGAAGAGATCTTAACTATGGCTACACCTTC. The gene calls are TRBV5-4 and TRBJ1-2; D is unresolved. Germline V CDR1 and CDR2: SGHNT, YYREEE (reference sequence). The CDR3 has 13 residues. Between the trimmed V and J ends, which lost 5 bases and 1 base, there was a span of 9 bases.

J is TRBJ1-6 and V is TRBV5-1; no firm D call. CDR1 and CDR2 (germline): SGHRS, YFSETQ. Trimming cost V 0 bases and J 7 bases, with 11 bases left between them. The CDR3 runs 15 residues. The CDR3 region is CASSLVGGLNSPLHF. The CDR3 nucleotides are TGCGCCAGCAGCTTGGTCGGAGGCCTAAATTCACCCCTCCACTTT.

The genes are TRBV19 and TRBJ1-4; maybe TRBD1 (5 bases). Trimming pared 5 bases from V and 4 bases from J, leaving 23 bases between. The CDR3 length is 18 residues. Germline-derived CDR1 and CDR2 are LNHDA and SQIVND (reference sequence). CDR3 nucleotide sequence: TGTGCCAGTAGTCAACCGGGACGAATCAGTCGGCGTAATGAAAAACTGTTTTTT. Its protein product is CASSQPGRISRRNEKLFF.

CDR3 amino acids: CASSSGRNTGELFF. DNA of the CDR3: TGCGCCAGCAGTTCAGGGAGGAACACCGGGGAGCTGTTTTTT. The rearrangement joins TRBV10-1 to TRBJ2-2, with D possibly being TRBD1 or TRBD2 (5 bases each). The ends were cut back, 5 bases at V and 1 base at J, with 8 bases in the middle. CDR3 length: 14 residues. CDR1 and CDR2 from the germline V gene are WNHNN and SYGVQD (reference sequence).

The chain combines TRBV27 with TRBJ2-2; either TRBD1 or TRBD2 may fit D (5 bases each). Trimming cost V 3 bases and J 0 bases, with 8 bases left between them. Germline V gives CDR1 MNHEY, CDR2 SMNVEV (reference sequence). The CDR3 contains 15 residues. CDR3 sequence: CASSLSGPNTGELFF. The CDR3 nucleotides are TGTGCCAGCAGTTTGTCGGGGCCGAACACCGGGGAGCTGTTTTTT.

The CDR3 DNA reads as TGTGCCAGCAGCCAGTATCGGGGAGGGGGCTACGAGCAGTACTTC. It specifies CASSQYRGGGYEQYF. The chain has TRBV11-2 and TRBJ2-7; D is perhaps TRBD2 (7 bases). This CDR3 is built from 15 residues. V lost 5 bases and J 3 bases, leaving 17 bases between the germline ends. CDR1 is SGHAT and CDR2 is FQNNGV in the germline V gene.

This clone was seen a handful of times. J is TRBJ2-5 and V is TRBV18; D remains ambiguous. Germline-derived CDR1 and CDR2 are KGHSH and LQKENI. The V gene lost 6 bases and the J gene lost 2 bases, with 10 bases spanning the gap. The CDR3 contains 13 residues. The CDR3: CASSAAAQETQYF. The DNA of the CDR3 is TGTGCCAGCTCCGCGGCGGCGCAAGAGACCCAGTACTTC.

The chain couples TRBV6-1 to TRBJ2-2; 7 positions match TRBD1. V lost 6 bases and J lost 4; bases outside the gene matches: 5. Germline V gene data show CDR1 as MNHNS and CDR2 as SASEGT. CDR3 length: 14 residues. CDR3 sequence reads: CASSHDRATGELFF. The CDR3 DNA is TGTGCCAGCAGCCATGACAGGGCCACCGGGGAGCTGTTTTTT.